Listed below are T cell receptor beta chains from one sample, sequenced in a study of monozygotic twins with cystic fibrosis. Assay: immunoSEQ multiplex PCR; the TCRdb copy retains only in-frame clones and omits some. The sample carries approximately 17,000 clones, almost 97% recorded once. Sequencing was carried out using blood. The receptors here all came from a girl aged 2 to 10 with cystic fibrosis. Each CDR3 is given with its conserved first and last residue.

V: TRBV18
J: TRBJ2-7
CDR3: CASSPPGGYEQYF

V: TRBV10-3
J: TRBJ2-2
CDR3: CATGTGAGELFF

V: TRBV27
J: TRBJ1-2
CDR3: CASTTTGGGGYTF

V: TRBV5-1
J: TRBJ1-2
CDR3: CASSLDSFGYGYTF

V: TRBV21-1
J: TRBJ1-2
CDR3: CASSKVAYGYTF

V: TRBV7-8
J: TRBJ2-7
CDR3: CASSLLWDSSYEQYF

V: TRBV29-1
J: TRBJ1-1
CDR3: CSVVIPSMNTEAFF

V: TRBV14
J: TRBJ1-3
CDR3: CASSQDPRHSGNTIYF

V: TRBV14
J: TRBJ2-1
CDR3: CASSPRTGRGEQFF

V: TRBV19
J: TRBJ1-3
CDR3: CASSITDFDSGNTIYF

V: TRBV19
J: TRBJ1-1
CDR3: CASSSPDRGGEAFF

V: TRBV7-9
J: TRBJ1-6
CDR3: CASSRQGTTASPLHF

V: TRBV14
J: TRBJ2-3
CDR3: CASTESPSSTDTQYF

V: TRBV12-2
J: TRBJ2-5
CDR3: CASRFPGGTSDGETQYF

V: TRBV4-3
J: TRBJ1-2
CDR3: CASSQDPLGKAPDRASYGYTF

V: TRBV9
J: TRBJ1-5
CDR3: CASSVQGNQPQHF

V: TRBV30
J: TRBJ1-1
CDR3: CAWTGQGNTEAFF

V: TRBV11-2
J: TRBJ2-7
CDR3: CASRPTSGVGEQYF

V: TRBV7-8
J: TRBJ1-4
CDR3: CASSPRTEEREKLFF

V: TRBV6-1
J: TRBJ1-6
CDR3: CATGADRASPLHF

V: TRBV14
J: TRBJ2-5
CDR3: CASSRGLAGTNRKEDQYF

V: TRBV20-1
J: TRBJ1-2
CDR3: CSARAGDGYTF

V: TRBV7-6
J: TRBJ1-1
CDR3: CASSLGDRVNTEAFF

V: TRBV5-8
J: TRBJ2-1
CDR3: CATDRDRVTSNEQFF

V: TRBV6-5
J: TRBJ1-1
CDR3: CASIGIVNTEAFF

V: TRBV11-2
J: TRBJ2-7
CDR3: CASCIAGGGYEQYF

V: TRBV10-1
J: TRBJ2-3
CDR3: CASSVGKRGDTQYF

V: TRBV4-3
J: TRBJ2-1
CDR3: CASSQDRGARGQFF

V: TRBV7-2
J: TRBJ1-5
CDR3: CASSSTGRPQHF

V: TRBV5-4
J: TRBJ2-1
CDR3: CASSLAGQGWYEQFF

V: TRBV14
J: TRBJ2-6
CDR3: CASSPEDSVHISGANVLTF

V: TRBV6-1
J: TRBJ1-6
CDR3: CASRGITYNSPLHF

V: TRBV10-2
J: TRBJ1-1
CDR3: CASSEGIGTEAFF

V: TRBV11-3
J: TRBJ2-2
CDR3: CASSLGQGIYTGELFF

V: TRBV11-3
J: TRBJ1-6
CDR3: CASSLGRENSPLHF

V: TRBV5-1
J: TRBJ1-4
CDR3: CASSDPRDGNEKLFF

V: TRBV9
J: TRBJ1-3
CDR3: CASSVGQSSGNTIYF

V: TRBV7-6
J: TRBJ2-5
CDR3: CASSQIIDRGRETQYF

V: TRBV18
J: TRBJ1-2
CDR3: CASSPEGAGGGYTF

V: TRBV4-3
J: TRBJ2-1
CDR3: CASSHQSGENYNEQFF

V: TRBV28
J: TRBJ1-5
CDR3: CASRRGVARNQPQHF

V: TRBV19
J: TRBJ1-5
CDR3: CASTDRDKLYSNQPQHF

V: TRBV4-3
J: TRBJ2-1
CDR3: CASSHKTQRGNEQFF

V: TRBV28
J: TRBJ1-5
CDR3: CASSPGPLNQPQHF

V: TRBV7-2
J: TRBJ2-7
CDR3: CASSLAGGPTYEQYF

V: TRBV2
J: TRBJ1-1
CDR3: CASEGTAGTEAFF

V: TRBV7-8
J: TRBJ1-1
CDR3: CASSFTGTNTEAFF

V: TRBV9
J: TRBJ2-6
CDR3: CASSILPGVLPPGSGANVLTF

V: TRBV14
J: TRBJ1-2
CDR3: CASSPGTDLYGYTF

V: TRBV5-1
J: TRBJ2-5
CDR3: CASRVSGGYQETQYF

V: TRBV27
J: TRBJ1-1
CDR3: CASSPTGGVTEAFF

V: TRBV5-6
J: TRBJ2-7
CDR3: CASSLVSGGEYEQYF